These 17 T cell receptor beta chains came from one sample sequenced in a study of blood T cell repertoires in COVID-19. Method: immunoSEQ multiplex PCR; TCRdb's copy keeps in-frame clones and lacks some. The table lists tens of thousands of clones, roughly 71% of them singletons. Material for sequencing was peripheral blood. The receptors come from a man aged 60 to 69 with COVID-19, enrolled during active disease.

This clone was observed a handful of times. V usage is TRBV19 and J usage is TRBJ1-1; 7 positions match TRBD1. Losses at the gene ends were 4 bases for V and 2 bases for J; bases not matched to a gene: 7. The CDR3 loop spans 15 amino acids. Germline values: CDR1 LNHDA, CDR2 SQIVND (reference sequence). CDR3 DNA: TGTGCCAGTAGTACCCCGGGACAGAGAAACACTGAAGCTTTCTTT. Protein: CASSTPGQRNTEAFF.

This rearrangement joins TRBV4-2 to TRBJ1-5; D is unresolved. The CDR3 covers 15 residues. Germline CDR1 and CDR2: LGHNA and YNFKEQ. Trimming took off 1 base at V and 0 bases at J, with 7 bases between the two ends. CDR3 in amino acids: CASSQVQVSNQPQHF. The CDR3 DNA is TGTGCCAGCAGCCAAGTTCAGGTTAGCAATCAGCCCCAGCATTTT.

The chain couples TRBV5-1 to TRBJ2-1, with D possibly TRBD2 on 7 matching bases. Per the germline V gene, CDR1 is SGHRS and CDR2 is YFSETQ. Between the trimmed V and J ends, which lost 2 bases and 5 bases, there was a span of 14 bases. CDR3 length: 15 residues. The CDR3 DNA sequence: TGCGCCAGCAGCTTCATGCGGGGGCAAAACAATGAGCAGTTCTTC. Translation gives CASSFMRGQNNEQFF.

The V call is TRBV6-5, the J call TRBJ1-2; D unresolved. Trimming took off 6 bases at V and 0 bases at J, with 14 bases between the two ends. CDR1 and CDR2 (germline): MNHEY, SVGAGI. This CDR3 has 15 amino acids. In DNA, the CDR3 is TGTGCCAGCAGCCCCCGTGCGGGGACTAACTATGGCTACACCTTC. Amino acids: CASSPRAGTNYGYTF.

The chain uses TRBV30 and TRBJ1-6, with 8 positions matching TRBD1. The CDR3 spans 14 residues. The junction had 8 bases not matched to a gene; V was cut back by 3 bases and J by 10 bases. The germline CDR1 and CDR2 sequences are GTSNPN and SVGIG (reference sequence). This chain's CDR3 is CAWRRTGPGSPLHF. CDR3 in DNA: TGTGCCTGGAGAAGGACAGGGCCAGGGTCACCCCTCCACTTT.

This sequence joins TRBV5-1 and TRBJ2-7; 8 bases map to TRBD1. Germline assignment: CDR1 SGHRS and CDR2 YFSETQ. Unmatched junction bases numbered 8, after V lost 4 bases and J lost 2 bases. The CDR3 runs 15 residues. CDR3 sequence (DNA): TGCGCCAGCAGCCAGACAGGGGACAACACCTACGAGCAGTACTTC. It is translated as CASSQTGDNTYEQYF. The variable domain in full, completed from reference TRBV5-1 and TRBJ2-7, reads KAGVTQTPRYLIKTRGQQVTLSCSPISGHRSVSWYQQTPGQGLQFLFEYFSETQRNKGNFPGRFSGRQFSNSRSEMNVSTLELGDSALYLCASSQTGDNTYEQYFGPGTRLTVT.

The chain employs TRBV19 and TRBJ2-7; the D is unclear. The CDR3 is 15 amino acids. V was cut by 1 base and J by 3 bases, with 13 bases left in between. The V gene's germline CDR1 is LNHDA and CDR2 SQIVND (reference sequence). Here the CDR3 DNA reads TGTGCCAGTAGTATAGGGGCCAGATCGTACTACGAGCAGTACTTC. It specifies CASSIGARSYYEQYF.

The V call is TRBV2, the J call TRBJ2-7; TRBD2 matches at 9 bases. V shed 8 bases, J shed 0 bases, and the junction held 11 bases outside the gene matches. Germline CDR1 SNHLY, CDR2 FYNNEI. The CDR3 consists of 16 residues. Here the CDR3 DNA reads TGTGCCAGCTTGGGACGTCTAGCGGGAAGCTCCTACGAGCAGTACTTC. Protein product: CASLGRLAGSSYEQYF. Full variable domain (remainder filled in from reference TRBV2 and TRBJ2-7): EPEVTQTPSHQVTQMGQEVILRCVPISNHLYFYWYRQILGQKVEFLVSFYNNEISEKSEIFDDQFSVERPDGSNFTLKIRSTKLEDSAMYFCASLGRLAGSSYEQYFGPGTRLTVT.

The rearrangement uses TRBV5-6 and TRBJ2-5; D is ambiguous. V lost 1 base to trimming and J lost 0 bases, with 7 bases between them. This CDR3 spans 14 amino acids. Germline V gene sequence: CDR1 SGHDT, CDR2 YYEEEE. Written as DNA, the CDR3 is TGTGCCAGCAGCTTGTATGGCTACCAAGAGACCCAGTACTTC. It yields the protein CASSLYGYQETQYF.

This chain's CDR3 is CASSGTGTSVHEQFF. The DNA for the CDR3 is TGCGCCAGCAGTGGGACCGGGACTAGTGTTCATGAGCAGTTCTTC. The chain uses TRBV10-2 and TRBJ2-1, with 8 positions matching TRBD2. Germline CDR1 WSHSY, CDR2 SAAADI. This CDR3 has 15 residues. Losses at the gene ends were 4 bases for V and 8 bases for J; bases not matched to a gene: 10.

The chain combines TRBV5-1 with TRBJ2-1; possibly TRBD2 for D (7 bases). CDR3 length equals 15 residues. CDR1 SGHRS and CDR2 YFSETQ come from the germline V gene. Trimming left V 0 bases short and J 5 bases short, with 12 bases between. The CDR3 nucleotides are TGCGCCAGCAGCTTGGACGGGGGGCGAGACAATGAGCAGTTCTTC. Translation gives CASSLDGGRDNEQFF.

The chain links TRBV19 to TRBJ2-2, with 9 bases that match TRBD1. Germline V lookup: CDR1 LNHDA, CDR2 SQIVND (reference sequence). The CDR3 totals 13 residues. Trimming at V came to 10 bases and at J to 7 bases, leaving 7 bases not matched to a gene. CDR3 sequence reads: CAIRDRANGELFF. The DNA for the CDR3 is TGTGCCATCAGGGACAGGGCGAACGGGGAGCTGTTTTTT.

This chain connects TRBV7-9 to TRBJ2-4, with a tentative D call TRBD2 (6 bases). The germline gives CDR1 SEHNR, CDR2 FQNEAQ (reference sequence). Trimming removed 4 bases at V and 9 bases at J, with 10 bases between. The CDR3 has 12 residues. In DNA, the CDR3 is TGTGCCAGCAGCTCGGGCGGGGTCATTCAGTACTTC. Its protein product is CASSSGGVIQYF.

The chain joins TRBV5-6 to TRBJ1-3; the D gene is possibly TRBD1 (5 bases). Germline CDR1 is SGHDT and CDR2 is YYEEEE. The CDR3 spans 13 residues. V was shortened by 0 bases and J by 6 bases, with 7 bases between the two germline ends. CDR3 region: CASSLGQLNTIYF. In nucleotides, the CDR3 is TGTGCCAGCAGCTTGGGACAGCTAAACACCATATATTTT. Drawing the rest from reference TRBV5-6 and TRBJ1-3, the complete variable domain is DAGVTQSPTHLIKTRGQQVTLRCSPKSGHDTVSWYQQALGQGPQFIFQYYEEEERQRGNFPDRFSGHQFPNYSSELNVNALLLGDSALYLCASSLGQLNTIYFGEGSWLTVV.

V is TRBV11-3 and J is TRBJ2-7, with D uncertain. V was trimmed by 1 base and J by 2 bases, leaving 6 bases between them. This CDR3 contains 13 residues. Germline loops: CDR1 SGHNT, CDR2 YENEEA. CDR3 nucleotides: TGTGCCAGCAGCTTAGGAGCCCCCTACGAGCAGTACTTC. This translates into CASSLGAPYEQYF.

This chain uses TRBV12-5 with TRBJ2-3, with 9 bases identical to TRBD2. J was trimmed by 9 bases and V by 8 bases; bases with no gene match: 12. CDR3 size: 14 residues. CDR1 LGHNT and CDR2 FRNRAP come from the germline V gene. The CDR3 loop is CASSVAGAPETQYF. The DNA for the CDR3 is TGTGCTAGTAGTGTAGCGGGGGCACCGGAGACGCAGTATTTT.

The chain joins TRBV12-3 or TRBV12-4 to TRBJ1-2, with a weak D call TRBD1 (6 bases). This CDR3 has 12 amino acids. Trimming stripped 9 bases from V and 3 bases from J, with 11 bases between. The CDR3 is CASSDRHYGYTF. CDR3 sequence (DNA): TGTGCCAGTTCCGACAGGCACTATGGCTACACCTTC.